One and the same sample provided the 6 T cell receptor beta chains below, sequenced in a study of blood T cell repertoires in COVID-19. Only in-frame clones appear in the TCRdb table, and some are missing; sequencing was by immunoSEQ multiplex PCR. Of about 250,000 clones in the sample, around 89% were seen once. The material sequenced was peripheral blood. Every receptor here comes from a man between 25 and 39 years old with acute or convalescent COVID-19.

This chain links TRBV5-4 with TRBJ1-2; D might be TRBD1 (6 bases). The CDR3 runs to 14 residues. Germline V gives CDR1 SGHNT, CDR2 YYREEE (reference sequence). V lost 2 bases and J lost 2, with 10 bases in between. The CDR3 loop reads CASSFPDRNYGYTF. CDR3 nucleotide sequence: TGTGCCAGCAGCTTCCCCGACAGGAACTATGGCTACACCTTC.

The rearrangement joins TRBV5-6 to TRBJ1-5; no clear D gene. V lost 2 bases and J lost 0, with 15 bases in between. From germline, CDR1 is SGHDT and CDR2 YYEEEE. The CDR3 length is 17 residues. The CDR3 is CASSLWLGRSSNQPQHF. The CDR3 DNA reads TGTGCCAGCAGCTTATGGCTAGGGAGGTCTAGCAATCAGCCCCAGCATTTT.

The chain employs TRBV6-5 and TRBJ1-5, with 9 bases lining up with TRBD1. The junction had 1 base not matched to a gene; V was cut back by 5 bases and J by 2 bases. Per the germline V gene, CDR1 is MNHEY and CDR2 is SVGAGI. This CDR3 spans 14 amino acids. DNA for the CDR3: TGTGCCAGCAGTCGGGACAGGGGCAATCAGCCCCAGCATTTT. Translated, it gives CASSRDRGNQPQHF.

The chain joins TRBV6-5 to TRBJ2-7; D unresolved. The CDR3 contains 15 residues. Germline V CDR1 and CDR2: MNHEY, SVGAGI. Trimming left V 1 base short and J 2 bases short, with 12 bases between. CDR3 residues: CASSYYANSPYEQYF. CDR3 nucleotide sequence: TGTGCCAGCAGTTACTACGCCAATAGCCCCTACGAGCAGTACTTC.

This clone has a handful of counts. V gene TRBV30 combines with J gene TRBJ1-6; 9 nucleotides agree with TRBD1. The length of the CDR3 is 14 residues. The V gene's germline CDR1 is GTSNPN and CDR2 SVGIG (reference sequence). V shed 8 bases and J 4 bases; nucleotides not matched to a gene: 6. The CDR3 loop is CALGTGNYNSPLHF. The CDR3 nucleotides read TGTGCCCTCGGGACAGGGAATTATAATTCACCCCTCCACTTT.

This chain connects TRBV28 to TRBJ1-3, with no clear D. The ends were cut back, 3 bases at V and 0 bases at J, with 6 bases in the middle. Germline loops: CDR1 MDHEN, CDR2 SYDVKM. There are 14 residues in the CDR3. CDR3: CASSLISSGNTIYF. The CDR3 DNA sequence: TGTGCCAGCAGTTTGATCAGCTCTGGAAACACCATATATTTT. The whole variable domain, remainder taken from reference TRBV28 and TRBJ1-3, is DVKVTQSSRYLVKRTGEKVFLECVQDMDHENMFWYRQDPGLGLRLIYFSYDVKMKEKGDIPEGYSVSREKKERFSLILESASTNQTSMYLCASSLISSGNTIYFGEGSWLTVV.